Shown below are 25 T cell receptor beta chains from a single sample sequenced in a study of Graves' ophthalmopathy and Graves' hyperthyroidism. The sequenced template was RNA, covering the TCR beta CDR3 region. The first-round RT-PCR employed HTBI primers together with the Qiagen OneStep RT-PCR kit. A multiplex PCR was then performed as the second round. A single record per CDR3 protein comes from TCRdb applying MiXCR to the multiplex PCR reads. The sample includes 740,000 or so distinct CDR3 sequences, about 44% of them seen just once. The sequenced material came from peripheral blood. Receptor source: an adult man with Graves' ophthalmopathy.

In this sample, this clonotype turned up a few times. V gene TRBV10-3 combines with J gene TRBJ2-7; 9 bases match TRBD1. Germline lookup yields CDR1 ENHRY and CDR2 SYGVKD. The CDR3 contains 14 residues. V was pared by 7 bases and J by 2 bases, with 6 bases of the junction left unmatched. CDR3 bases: TGTGCCATCAATAGACAGGGGGGCGCCTACGAGCAGTACTTC. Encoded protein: CAINRQGGAYEQYF.

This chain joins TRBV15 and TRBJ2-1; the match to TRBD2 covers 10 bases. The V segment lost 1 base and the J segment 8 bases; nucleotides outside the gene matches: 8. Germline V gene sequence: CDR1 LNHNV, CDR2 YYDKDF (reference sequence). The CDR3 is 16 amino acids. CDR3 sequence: CATSRGSSGSKDEQFF. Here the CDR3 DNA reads TGTGCCACCAGCAGAGGTTCTAGCGGGAGCAAGGATGAGCAGTTCTTC. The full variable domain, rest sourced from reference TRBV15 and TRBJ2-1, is DAMVIQNPRYQVTQFGKPVTLSCSQTLNHNVMYWYQQKSSQAPKLLFHYYDKDFNNEADTPDNFQSRRPNTSFCFLDIRSPGLGDTAMYLCATSRGSSGSKDEQFFGPGTRLTVL.

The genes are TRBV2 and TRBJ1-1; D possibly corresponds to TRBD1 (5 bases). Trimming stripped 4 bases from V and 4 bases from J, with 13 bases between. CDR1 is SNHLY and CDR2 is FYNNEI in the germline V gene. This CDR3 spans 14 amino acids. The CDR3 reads CASSGIMGGTEAFF. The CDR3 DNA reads TGTGCCAGCAGTGGAATCATGGGGGGCACTGAAGCTTTCTTT.

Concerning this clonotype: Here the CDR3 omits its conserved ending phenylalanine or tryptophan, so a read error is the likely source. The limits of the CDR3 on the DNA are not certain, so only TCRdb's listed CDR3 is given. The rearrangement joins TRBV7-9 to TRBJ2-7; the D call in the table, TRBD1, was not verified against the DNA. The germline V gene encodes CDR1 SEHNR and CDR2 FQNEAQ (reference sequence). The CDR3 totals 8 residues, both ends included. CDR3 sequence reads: CASSADDR.

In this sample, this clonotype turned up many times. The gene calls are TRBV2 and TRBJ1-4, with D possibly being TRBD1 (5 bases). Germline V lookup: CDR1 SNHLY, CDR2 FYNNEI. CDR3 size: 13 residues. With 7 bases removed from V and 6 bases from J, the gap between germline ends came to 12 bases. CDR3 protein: CASNGWGDEKLFF. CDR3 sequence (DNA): TGTGCCAGCAACGGATGGGGCGATGAAAAACTGTTTTTT. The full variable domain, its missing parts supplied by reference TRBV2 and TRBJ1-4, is EPEVTQTPSHQVTQMGQEVILRCVPISNHLYFYWYRQILGQKVEFLVSFYNNEISEKSEIFDDQFSVERPDGSNFTLKIRSTKLEDSAMYFCASNGWGDEKLFFGSGTQLSVL.

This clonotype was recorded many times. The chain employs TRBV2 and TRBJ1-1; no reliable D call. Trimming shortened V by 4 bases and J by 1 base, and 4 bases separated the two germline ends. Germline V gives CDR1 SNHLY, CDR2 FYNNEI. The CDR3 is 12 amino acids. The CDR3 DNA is TGTGCCAGCAGTGCGGGGAACACTGAAGCTTTCTTT. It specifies CASSAGNTEAFF.

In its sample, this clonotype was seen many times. The DNA of the CDR3 is TGTGCCAGCTCACTAGGAGCGAGAGGCTACACCTTC. It is translated as CASSLGARGYTF. The chain employs TRBV2 and TRBJ1-2; D gene ambiguous. Germline V gene lookup returns CDR1 SNHLY and CDR2 FYNNEI. V gave up 8 bases and J gave up 8 bases, with 15 bases separating them. CDR3 length: 12 residues.

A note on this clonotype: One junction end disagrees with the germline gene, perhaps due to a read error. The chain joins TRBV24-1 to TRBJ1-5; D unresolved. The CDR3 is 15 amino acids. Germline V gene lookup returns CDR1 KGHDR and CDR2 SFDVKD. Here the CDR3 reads CASSDSGSSNQPQHF. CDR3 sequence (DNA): TGTGCCAGCAGTGATTCGGGGTCAAGCAATCAGCCCCAGCATTTT.

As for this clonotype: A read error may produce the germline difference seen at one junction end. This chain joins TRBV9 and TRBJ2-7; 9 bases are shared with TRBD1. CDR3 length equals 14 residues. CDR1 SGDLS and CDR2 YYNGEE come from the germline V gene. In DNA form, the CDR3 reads TGCGCCAGCAGCACAACAGGGGGCCGGTACGAGCAGTACTTC. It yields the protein CASSTTGGRYEQYF.

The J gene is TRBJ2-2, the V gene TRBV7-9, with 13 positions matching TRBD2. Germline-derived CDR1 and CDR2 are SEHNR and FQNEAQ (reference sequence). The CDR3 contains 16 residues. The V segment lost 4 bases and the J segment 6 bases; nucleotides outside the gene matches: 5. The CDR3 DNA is TGTGCCAGCAGCTCCGGGACTAGCGGGGTCCCCGGGGAGCTGTTTTTT. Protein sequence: CASSSGTSGVPGELFF.

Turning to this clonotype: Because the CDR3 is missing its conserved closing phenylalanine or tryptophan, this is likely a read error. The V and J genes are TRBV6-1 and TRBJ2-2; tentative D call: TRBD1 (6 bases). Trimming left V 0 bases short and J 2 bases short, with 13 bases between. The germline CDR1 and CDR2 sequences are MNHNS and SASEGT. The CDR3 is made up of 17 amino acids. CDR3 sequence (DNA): TGTGCCAGCAGTGAAGCGCGGTCAGGGGCAAACACCGGGGAGCTGTTTTTG. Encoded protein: CASSEARSGANTGELFL.

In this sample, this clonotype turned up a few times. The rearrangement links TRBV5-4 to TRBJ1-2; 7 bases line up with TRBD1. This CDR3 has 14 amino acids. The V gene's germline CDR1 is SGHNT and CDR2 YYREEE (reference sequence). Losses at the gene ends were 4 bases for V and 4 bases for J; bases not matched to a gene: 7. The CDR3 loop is CASSVGQAPYGYTF. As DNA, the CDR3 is TGTGCCAGCAGCGTTGGACAGGCCCCCTATGGCTACACCTTC.

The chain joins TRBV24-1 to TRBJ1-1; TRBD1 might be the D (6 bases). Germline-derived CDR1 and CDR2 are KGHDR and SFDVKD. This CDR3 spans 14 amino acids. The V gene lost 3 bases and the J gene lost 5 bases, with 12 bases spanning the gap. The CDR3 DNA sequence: TGTGCCACCAGTGATGGAGGGGGGAAGACTGAAGCTTTCTTT. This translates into CATSDGGGKTEAFF.

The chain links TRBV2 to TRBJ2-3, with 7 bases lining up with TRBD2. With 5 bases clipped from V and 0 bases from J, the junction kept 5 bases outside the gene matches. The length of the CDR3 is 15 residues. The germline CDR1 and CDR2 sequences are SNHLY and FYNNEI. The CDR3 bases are TGTGCCAGCAGTCGAATTAGCGGGAGCACAGATACGCAGTATTTT. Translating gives CASSRISGSTDTQYF. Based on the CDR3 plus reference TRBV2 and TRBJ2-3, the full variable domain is EPEVTQTPSHQVTQMGQEVILRCVPISNHLYFYWYRQILGQKVEFLVSFYNNEISEKSEIFDDQFSVERPDGSNFTLKIRSTKLEDSAMYFCASSRISGSTDTQYFGPGTRLTVL.

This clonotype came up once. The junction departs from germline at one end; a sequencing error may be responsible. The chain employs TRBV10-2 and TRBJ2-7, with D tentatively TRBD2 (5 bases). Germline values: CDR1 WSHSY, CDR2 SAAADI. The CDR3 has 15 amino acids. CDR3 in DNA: TGTGCCAGCAGTTACGGAGGACCCATAGACTACGAGCAGTACTTC. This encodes CASSYGGPIDYEQYF.

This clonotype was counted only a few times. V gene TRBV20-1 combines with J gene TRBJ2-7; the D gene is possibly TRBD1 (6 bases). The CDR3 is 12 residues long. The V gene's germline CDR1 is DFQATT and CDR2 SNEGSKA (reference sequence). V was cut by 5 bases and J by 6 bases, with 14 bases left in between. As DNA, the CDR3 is TGCAGTGCTGTAAAGGGACAAAGCGAGCAGTACTTC. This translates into CSAVKGQSEQYF.

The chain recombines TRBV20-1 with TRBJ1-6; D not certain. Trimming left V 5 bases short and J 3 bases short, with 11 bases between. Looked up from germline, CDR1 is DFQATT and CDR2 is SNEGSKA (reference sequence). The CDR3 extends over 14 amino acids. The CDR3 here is CSAPVGNYNSPLHF. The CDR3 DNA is TGCAGTGCTCCAGTAGGAAACTATAATTCACCCCTCCACTTT.

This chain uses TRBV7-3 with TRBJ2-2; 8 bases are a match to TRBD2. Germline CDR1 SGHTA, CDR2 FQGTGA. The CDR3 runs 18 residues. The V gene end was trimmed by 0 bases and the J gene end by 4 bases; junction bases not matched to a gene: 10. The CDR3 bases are TGTGCCAGCAGCTTAACGGAGCGGGAGACCTCGGGCACCGGGGAGCTGTTTTTT. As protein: CASSLTERETSGTGELFF.

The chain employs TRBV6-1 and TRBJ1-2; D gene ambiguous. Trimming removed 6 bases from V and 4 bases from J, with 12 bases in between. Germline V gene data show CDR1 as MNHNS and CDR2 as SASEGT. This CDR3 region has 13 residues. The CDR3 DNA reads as TGTGCCAGCAGGGCAAGCACGCTCTATGGCTACACCTTC. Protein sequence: CASRASTLYGYTF.

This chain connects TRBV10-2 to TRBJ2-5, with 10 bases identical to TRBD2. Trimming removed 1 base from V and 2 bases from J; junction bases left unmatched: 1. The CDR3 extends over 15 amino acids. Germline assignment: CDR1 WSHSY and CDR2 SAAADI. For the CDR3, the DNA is TGCGCCAGCAGTGAGTTACTAGCGGGACAAGAGACCCAGTACTTC. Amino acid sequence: CASSELLAGQETQYF.

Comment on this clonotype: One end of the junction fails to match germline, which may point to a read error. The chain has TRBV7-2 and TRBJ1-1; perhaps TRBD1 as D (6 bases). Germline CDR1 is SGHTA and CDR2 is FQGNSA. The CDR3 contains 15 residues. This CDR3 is CASSQDEGVGTEAFF. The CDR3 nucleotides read TGCGCCAGCAGCCAAGACGAGGGGGTTGGGACTGAAGCTTTCTTT.

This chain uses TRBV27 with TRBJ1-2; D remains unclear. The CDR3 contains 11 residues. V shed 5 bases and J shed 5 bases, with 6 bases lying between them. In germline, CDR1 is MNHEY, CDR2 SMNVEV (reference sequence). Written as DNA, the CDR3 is TGTGCCAGCAGTGCAACATATGGCTACACCTTC. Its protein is CASSATYGYTF.

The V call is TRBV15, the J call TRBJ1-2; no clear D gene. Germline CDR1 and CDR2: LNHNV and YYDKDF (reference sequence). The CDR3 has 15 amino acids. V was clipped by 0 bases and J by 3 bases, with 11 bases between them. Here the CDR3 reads CATSRELIYDYGYTF. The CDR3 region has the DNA TGTGCCACCAGCAGAGAGTTAATCTACGACTATGGCTACACCTTC.

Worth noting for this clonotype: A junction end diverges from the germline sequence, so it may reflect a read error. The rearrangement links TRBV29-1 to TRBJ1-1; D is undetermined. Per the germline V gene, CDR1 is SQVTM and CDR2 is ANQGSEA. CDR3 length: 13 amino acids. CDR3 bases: TGCAGCTTTGATTCAAAGGGCCTCTCTGTAGCTTTCTTT. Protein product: CSFDSKGLSVAFF.

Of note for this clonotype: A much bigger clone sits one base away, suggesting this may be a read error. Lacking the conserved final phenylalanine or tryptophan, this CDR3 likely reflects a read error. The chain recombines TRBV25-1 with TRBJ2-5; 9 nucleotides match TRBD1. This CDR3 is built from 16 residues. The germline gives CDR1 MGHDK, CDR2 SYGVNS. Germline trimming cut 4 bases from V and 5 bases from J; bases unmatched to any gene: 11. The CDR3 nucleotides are TGTGCCAGCAGTGGGCGAGGACAGGGGCGTGAGGAGACCCAGTACCTC. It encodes CASSGRGQGREETQYL.